The T cell receptor beta chain under discussion was sequenced for a study of cytomegalovirus exposure and HLA in healthy donors. 60 Vbeta and 13 Jbeta primers were used in PCR. In the original workflow: Around 80 million unique TCR beta chains, around 10 million of them shared, were counted by a later analysis. The repertoire was sequenced with immunoSEQ multiplex PCR; TCRdb's copy has only in-frame clones and lacks some. V and J calls and clone size are those listed in that table; D and trimming were worked out from the DNA. This sample has about 82,000 clones, with around four fifths found just once. The germline V gene has CDR1 MNHNY and CDR2 SVGAGI (reference sequence). CDR3 length equals 12 residues. Between the trimmed V and J ends, which lost 2 bases and 4 bases, there was a span of 5 bases.

Sequenced: PBMCs. This receptor was obtained from a woman between 50 and 59 years old in good health and CMV-seropositive. This chain connects TRBV6-6 to TRBJ1-2, with D hard to call. CDR3 region: CASSYGGYGYTF. The CDR3 bases are TGTGCCAGCAGTTACGGCGGCTATGGCTACACCTTC.